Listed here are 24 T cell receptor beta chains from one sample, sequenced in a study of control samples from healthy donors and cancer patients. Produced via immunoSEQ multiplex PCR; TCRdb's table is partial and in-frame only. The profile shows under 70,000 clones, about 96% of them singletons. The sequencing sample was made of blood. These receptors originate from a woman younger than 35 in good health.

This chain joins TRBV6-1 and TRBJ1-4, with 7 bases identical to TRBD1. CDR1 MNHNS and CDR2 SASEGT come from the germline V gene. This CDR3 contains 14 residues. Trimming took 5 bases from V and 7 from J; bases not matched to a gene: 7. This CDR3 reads CASSPSGGTEKLFF. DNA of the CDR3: TGTGCCAGCAGTCCCTCAGGGGGGACTGAAAAACTGTTTTTT.

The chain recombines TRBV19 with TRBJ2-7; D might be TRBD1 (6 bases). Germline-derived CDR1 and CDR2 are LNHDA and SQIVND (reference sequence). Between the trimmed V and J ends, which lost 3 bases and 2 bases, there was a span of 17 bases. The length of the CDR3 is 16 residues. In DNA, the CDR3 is TGTGCCAGTAGTATTGGGGTCAGGGGCGACCCCTACGAGCAGTACTTC. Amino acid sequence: CASSIGVRGDPYEQYF.

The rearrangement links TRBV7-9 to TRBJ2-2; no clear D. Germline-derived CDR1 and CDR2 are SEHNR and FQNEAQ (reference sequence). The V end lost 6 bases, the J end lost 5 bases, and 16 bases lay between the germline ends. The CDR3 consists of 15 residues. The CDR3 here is CASSPERTGTGELFF. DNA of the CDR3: TGTGCCAGCAGTCCCGAACGGACGGGTACCGGGGAGCTGTTTTTT.

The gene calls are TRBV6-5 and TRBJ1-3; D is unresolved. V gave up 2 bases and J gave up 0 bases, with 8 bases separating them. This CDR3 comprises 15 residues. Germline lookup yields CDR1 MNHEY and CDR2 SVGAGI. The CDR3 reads CASSYERSSGNTIYF. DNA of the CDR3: TGTGCCAGCAGTTACGAACGGAGCTCTGGAAACACCATATATTTT.

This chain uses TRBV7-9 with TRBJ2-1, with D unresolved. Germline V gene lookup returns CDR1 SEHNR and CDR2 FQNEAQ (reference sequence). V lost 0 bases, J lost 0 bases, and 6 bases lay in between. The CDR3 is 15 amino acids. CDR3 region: CASSLARSSYNEQFF. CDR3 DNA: TGTGCCAGCAGCTTAGCGCGGAGCTCCTACAATGAGCAGTTCTTC.

The CDR3 spells CASRGGQGHNTEAFF. The CDR3 DNA follows: TGTGCCAGCAGGGGGGGACAGGGCCATAACACTGAAGCTTTCTTT. The V and J genes are TRBV6-5 and TRBJ1-1; TRBD1 matches 9 bases. The CDR3 spans 15 residues. CDR1 is MNHEY and CDR2 is SVGAGI in the germline V gene. The V gene end was trimmed by 6 bases and the J gene end by 2 bases; junction bases not matched to a gene: 7.

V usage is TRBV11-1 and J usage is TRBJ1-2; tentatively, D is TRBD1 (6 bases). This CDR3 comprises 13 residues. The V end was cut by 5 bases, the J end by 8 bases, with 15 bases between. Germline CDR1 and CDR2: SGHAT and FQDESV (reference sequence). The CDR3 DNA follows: TGTGCCAGCAGCCCCAGGGGCTCCTACGGCTACACCTTC. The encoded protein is CASSPRGSYGYTF.

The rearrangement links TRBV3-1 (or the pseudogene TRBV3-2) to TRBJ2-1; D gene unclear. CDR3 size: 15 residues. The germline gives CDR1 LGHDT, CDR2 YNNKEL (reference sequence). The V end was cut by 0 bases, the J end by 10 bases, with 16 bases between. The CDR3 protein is CASSQDGKGIEEQFF. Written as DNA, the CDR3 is TGTGCCAGCAGCCAAGATGGGAAGGGTATTGAAGAGCAGTTCTTC.

This chain's CDR3 is CASSPETGFTEAFF. CDR3 DNA: TGTGCCAGCAGCCCAGAGACAGGGTTCACTGAAGCTTTCTTT. V usage is TRBV3-1 (or the pseudogene TRBV3-2) and J usage is TRBJ1-1; 7 bases map to TRBD1. CDR1 and CDR2 (germline): LGHDT, YNNKEL (reference sequence). The CDR3 contains 14 residues. V trimming: 4 bases; J trimming: 4 bases; junction bases outside the gene matches: 6.

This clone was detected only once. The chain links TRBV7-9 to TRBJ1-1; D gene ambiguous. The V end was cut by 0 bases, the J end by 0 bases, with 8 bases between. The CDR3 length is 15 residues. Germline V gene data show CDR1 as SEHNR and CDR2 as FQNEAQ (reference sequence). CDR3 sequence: CASSLAPGLNTEAFF. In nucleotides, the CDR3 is TGTGCCAGCAGCTTAGCCCCAGGATTGAACACTGAAGCTTTCTTT.

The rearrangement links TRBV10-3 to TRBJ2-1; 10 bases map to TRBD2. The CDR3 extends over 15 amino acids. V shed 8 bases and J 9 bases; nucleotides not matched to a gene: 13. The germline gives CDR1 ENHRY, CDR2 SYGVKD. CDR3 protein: CAIRSGLAGVSEQFF. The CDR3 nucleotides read TGTGCCATCCGCTCCGGGCTAGCGGGGGTAAGTGAGCAGTTCTTC.

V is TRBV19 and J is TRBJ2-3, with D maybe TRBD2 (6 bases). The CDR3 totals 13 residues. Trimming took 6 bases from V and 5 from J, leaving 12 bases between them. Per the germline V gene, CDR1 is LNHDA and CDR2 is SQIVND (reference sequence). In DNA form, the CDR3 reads TGTGCCAGTAGGGAGGGGATGGGAGATACGCAGTATTTT. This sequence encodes CASREGMGDTQYF.

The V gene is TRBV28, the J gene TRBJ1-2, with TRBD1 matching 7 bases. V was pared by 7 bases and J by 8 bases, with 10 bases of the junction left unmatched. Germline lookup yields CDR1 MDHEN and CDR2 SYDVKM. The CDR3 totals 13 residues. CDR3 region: CASTRQGRGGYTF. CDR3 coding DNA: TGTGCCAGCACCCGACAGGGAAGAGGCGGCTACACCTTC.

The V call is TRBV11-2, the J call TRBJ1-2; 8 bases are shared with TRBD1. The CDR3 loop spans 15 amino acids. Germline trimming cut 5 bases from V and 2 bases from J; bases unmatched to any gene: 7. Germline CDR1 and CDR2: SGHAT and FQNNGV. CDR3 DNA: TGTGCCAGCAGCAGAGACAGGGGACGAAACTATGGCTACACCTTC. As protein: CASSRDRGRNYGYTF.

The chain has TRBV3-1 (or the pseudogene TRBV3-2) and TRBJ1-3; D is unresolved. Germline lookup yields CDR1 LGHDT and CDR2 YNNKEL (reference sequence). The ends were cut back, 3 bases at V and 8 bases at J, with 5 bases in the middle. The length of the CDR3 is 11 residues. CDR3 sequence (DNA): TGTGCCAGCAGCCACTCGGACACCATATATTTT. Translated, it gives CASSHSDTIYF.

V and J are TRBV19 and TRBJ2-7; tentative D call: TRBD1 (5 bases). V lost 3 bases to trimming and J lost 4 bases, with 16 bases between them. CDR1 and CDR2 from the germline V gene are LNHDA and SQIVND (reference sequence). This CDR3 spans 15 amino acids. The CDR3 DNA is TGTGCCAGTAGTATTGCCCCAGGGATCGTTTACGAGCAGTACTTC. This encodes CASSIAPGIVYEQYF. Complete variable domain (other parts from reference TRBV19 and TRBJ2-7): DGGITQSPKYLFRKEGQNVTLSCEQNLNHDAMYWYRQDPGQGLRLIYYSQIVNDFQKGDIAEGYSVSREKKESFPLTVTSAQKNPTAFYLCASSIAPGIVYEQYFGPGTRLTVT.

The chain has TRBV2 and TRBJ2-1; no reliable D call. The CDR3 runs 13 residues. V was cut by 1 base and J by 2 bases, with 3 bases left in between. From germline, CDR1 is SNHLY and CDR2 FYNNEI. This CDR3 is CASSEDTYNEQFF. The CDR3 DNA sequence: TGTGCCAGCAGTGAAGACACCTACAATGAGCAGTTCTTC. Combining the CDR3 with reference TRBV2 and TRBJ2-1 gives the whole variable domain EPEVTQTPSHQVTQMGQEVILRCVPISNHLYFYWYRQILGQKVEFLVSFYNNEISEKSEIFDDQFSVERPDGSNFTLKIRSTKLEDSAMYFCASSEDTYNEQFFGPGTRLTVL.

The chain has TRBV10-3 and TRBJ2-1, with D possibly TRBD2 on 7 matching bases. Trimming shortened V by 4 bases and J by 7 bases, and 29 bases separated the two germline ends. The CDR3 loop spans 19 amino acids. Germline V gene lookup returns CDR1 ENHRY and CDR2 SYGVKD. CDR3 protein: CAISVSGAGRALRGNEQFF. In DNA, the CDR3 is TGTGCCATCAGTGTTTCCGGGGCAGGGAGGGCCCTCAGGGGAAATGAGCAGTTCTTC.

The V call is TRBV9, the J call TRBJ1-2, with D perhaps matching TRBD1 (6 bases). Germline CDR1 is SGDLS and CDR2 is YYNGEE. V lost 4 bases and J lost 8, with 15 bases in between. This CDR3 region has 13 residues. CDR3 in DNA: TGTGCCAGCAGCCCTTACGGAGGGGGAGGCTACACCTTC. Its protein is CASSPYGGGGYTF.

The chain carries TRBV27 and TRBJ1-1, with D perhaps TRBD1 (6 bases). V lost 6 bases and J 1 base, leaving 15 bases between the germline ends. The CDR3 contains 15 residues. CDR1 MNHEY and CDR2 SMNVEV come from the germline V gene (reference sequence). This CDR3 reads CASRELGAANTEAFF. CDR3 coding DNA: TGTGCCAGCAGGGAGTTGGGGGCCGCGAACACTGAAGCTTTCTTT.

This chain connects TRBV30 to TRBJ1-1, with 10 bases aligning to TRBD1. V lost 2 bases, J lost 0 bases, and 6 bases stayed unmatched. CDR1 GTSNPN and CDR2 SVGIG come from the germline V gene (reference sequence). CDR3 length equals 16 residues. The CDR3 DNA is TGTGCCTGGAGTCCCCTGACAGGGGGCGTGAACACTGAAGCTTTCTTT. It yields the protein CAWSPLTGGVNTEAFF. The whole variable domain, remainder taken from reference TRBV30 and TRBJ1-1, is SQTIHQWPATLVQPVGSPLSLECTVEGTSNPNLYWYRQAAGRGLQLLFYSVGIGQISSEVPQNLSASRPQDRQFILSSKKLLLSDSGFYLCAWSPLTGGVNTEAFFGQGTRLTVV.

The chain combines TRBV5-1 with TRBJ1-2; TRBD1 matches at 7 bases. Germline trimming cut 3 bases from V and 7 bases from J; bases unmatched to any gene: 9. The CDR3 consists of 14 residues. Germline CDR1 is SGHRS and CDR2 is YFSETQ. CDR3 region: CASSSSEGASGYTF. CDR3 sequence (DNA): TGCGCCAGCAGCTCGAGTGAGGGGGCGTCTGGCTACACCTTC. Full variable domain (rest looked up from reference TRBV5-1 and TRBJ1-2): KAGVTQTPRYLIKTRGQQVTLSCSPISGHRSVSWYQQTPGQGLQFLFEYFSETQRNKGNFPGRFSGRQFSNSRSEMNVSTLELGDSALYLCASSSSEGASGYTFGSGTRLTVV.

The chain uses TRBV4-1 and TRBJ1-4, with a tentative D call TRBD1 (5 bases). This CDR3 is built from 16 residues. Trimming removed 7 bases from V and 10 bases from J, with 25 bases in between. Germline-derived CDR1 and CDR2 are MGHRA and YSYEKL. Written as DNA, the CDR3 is TGCGCCAGCAAAGAGCCCGCGAGGGATGGGGGGAGAAAACTGTTTTTT. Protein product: CASKEPARDGGRKLFF.

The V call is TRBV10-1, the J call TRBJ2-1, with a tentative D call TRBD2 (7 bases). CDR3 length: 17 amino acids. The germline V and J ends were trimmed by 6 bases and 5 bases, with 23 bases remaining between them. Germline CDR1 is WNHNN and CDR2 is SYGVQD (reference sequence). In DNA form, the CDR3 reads TGCGCCAGCAGGTGCCCCGGGGGGACAAAACCCAACAATGAGCAGTTCTTC. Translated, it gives CASRCPGGTKPNNEQFF.